Below, one T cell receptor (beta chain) is given with its context. This clone's antigen is unknown. It has no much larger one-base neighbor in the sample; base qualities were not kept. Trimming accounts for 2 bases at V and 2 bases at J, while the number of junction bases matched to no gene is 7. The CDR3 spans 18 residues, from the cysteine through the phenylalanine. This entry keeps only the CDR3 DNA: 54 bases, framed from base 1. Sequences SGDLS (CDR1) and YYNGEE (CDR2) are obtained from the germline V gene. The donors were healthy, HIV-negative adults who had no recently reported acute infections or vaccinations. Every donor was a Caucasian adult living in Nashville, Tennessee, USA. Magnetic negative selection was used to enrich CD4+ T cells, after which naive cells were positively selected on CD45RA and the negative fraction became the memory subset. After blood collection by leukapheresis, PBMCs were isolated using Ficoll-Histopaque density gradient centrifugation and then cryopreserved in the vapor phase of liquid nitrogen. Purity and quantity of every magnetically sorted T cell population were checked by analytical flow cytometry. Each sorted fraction had its genomic DNA isolated and then quantified by UV absorbance on a Nanodrop 2000c.

Using the deep immunoSEQ assay, TCR CDR3 regions were amplified from genomic DNA by multiplex PCR. Genomic DNA extracted from each cell subset was distributed evenly over all wells of several immunoSEQ 96-well plates, and each plate served as one replicate. For sorted subsets, about 220 ng of genomic DNA, equivalent to around 31,000 T cell genomes, went into each replicate PCR. The purified libraries were quantified using a Qubit 3.0 fluorometer, sized with a Bioanalyzer 2100, and then quantified again using the KAPA Library Quantification kit. Each immunoSEQ 96-well plate was sequenced on its own single-read 150-cycle Illumina NextSeq 550 flow cell. As for the authors' bioinformatics: Because the immunoSEQ output included only junctional sequences and no quality scores, the filtering could not be the same as the filtering used for full-length reads. Sequences were annotated with PyIR, a Python wrapper for IgBLAST v1.9, using IMGT germline references to assign V/J genes and CDR3. Any read was removed if the V/J assignment was weak (E-value above 1e-6), the CDR3 was missing, or the read contained stop codons, out-of-frame junctions, or ambiguous translated residues. V3J clonotypes were defined as sequences sharing an identical inferred V gene, J gene, and CDR3 amino acid sequence. To compute the percentage overlap between repertoires, the number of shared unique clonotypes was divided by the size of the smaller repertoire. Three approaches were used to assess repertoire richness: RTK rarefaction, the Chao1 estimator, and Recon v2.1 estimates of unobserved clonotypes. Generation probabilities for all TCRbeta clonotypes obtained by the gDNA method from several donors were computed using OLGA. TCRdb obtained this table from immuneACCESS and retained in-frame rearrangements with V and J assigned. These tables miss some clones; where compared with another copy, unresolved V genes account for less than half of the shortfall, and the remainder is unexplained. D and trimming were read from the DNA, whereas the V and J calls and clone size are those reported in that table. Across this sample there are about 1.4 million clones, with approximately 96% seen only once. Together, the top ten hold approximately 1.1% of the sample.

The data originate from a study of shared clonotypes between healthy human individuals (dated by TCRdb to about 2020). Notes on the research overall: A few men and a couple of women, aged 18 to 49 years, made up the cohort. Per donor, three plates each were used for CD4 naive and CD4 memory, two for CD8 naive, and one for CD8 memory. To estimate repertoire size and how much clonotypes are shared between individuals, the study performed deep sequencing of blood TCR repertoires from roughly five healthy adults. To increase sequencing depth and limit assay-specific biases, different laboratories used diverse techniques to prepare libraries and sequence TCR repertoires. Each donor's leukapheresis produced roughly between about 0.8 and 10 billion PBMCs.

What the study reported, not specific to this receptor: Pairwise subsampling led to the expectation that sequencing depth would affect the degree of clonotype sharing among donors. Because the study included only a small number of donors, the genetic and exposure-history diversity represented was limited. Sampling was restricted to blood, and TCR repertoires in tissues likely differ from the TCR repertoires found in blood. Roughly 5% of naive CD4, around 3.6% of naive CD8, 2.3% of memory CD4, and about 0.4% of memory CD8 clonotypes were shared across several donors. Naive subsets generally had larger estimated clonotype richness than memory subsets did. Clonotypes shared by all four sorted-subset donors showed higher generation probabilities than non-shared clonotypes. Incomplete sequencing was indicated by rarefaction of sorted-subset datasets, despite the large sequencing depth.

The clonotype was recovered from a man aged 30-40 years in good health. Rearrangement joined TRBV9 to TRBJ2-1, with 13 bases in between that match TRBD2. Sequenced: naive CD4+ T cells sorted from blood. Interpreted using the paper, the cell subset or site label stands for: CD45RA+ positively selected. Here is the DNA: TGTGCCAGCAGCGTTCACCCGGGACTAGCGGGACCCTACAATGAGCAGTTCTTC. Translated, this is CASSVHPGLAGPYNEQFF. The variable domain in full, with residues beyond the CDR3 obtained from the reference TRBV9 and TRBJ2-1 genes, is DSGVTQTPKHLITATGQRVTLRCSPRSGDLSVYWYQQSLDQGLQFLIQYYNGEERAKGNILERFSAQQFPDLHSELNLSSLELGDSALYFCASSVHPGLAGPYNEQFFGPGTRLTVL.